Following are 21 T cell receptor beta chains from one sample sequenced in a study of T cells in women clearing cervical HPV infection (dated by TCRdb to 2017 to 2018). Libraries were made using the immunoSEQ multiplex PCR assay. In TCRdb, the immuneACCESS table is reduced to in-frame sequences with V and J assigned. These tables do not hold every clone; where another copy was compared, an unresolved V gene accounts for under half, and the others remain unexplained. The sample's clone listing holds more than 30,000 clones. The ten top clones hold roughly 6.8% of the sample. Material: blood buffy coat. These receptors were taken from a woman between 18 and 75 years old with a cervical HPV16 infection that either progressed to CIN3+ or cleared (not recorded which).

Considering frequency, this clone is medium-sized. The read ends 3 residues shy of where the CDR3 ends; the end is completed using the germline J gene. The chain combines TRBV29-1 with TRBJ2-7; 8 bases align to TRBD1. Germline lookup yields CDR1 SQVTM and CDR2 ANQGSEA. Losses at the gene ends were 6 bases for V and 2 bases for J; bases not matched to a gene: 3. This CDR3 has 12 amino acids. CDR3 DNA, as far as it was read: TGCAGCGTAACGGGACAGGCCTACGAG. Amino acid sequence: CSVTGQAYE. The complete CDR3 protein is CSVTGQAYEQYF.

Concerning this clone: The read terminates 3 residues ahead of where the CDR3 ends, so the germline J gene completes it. This chain uses TRBV20-1 with TRBJ1-5, with no clear D. The germline V gene has CDR1 DFQATT and CDR2 SNEGSKA (reference sequence). Trimming took off 5 bases at V and 3 bases at J, with 14 bases between the two ends. The CDR3 is made up of 14 amino acids. CDR3 protein: CSARHGDSNQPQHF. The sequenced part of the CDR3 DNA is TGCAGTGCTCGACACGGAGATTCCAATCAGCCC.

Concerning this clone itself: The read is 3 residues too short to cover the CDR3 end, so that end is filled in from the germline J gene. This chain links TRBV20-1 with TRBJ2-3; 10 bases map to TRBD2. V shed 5 bases, J shed 6 bases, and the junction held 11 bases outside the gene matches. This CDR3 spans 15 amino acids. The V gene's germline CDR1 is DFQATT and CDR2 SNEGSKA (reference sequence). CDR3 region: CSASQASGGRDTQYF. The sequenced CDR3 bases are TGCAGTGCTTCCCAGGCTAGCGGGGGTAGGGATACG.

On this clone: Read coverage stops 3 residues before the CDR3 terminus; the germline J gene supplies the remainder. The V call is TRBV27, the J call TRBJ1-3; TRBD1 might be the D (5 bases). This CDR3 comprises 19 residues. Germline lookup yields CDR1 MNHEY and CDR2 SMNVEV (reference sequence). Trimming removed 8 bases at V and 9 bases at J, with 35 bases between. The CDR3 loop is CASSPRLLGGPSISLTIYF. CDR3 DNA (partial): TGTGCCAGCTCCCCACGATTACTGGGGGGACCGTCTATTTCCCTCACC.

About this clone itself: Read coverage stops 3 residues before the CDR3 terminus; the germline J gene supplies the remainder. The chain carries TRBV20-1 and TRBJ2-5, with D maybe TRBD2 (6 bases). The CDR3 contains 17 residues. Germline lookup yields CDR1 DFQATT and CDR2 SNEGSKA (reference sequence). Trimming left V 8 bases short and J 0 bases short, with 25 bases between. The DNA read from the CDR3 is TGCAGTACCTCTCGCTTTCAGGGACTGCAGTACCAAGAGACC. Translated, it gives CSTSRFQGLQYQET. The entire CDR3 is CSTSRFQGLQYQETQYF.

To note about this clone: With the read ending 3 residues before the CDR3 end, the germline J gene is used to fill in that end. This chain joins TRBV7-6 and TRBJ2-3; D is undetermined. The length of the CDR3 is 13 residues. Germline V gene sequence: CDR1 SGHVS, CDR2 FNYEAQ. The CDR3 bases that were read are TGTGCCAGCAGCAACAACGTACAAGAGACG. Residues: CASSNNVQET. From start to end, the CDR3 is CASSNNVQETQYF.

Turning to this clone: The read comes to an end 3 residues before the CDR3 does, leaving the germline J gene to fill in the end. V gene TRBV19 combines with J gene TRBJ2-3, with 11 bases identical to TRBD2. This CDR3 comprises 17 residues. With 5 bases clipped from V and 1 base from J, the junction kept 8 bases outside the gene matches. Germline-derived CDR1 and CDR2 are LNHDA and SQIVND (reference sequence). Incomplete CDR3 DNA: TGTGCCAGTAGTCCCCGACTAGCGGGGCTTGGCACAGATACG. It yields the protein CASSPRLAGLGTDT. The whole CDR3 sequence is CASSPRLAGLGTDTQYF.

According to its frequency, this clone is medium-sized. The read ends 3 residues shy of where the CDR3 ends; the end is completed using the germline J gene. V is TRBV29-1 and J is TRBJ2-4; possible D gene TRBD2, 5 bases. Trimming stripped 5 bases from V and 9 bases from J, with 14 bases between. There are 12 residues in the CDR3. Per germline, CDR1 SQVTM and CDR2 ANQGSEA. CDR3 residues: CSVSNSEGIQYF. The DNA read from the CDR3 is TGCAGCGTTAGCAACTCTGAGGGCATT.

In the case of this clone: The CDR3 is cut off 3 residues early in the read; its end comes from the germline J gene. J is TRBJ1-2 and V is TRBV6-2 or TRBV6-3, with 9 bases fitting TRBD1. Per germline, CDR1 MNHEY and CDR2 SVGEGT. This CDR3 region has 14 residues. With V trimmed by 1 base and J by 5 bases, 2 bases remained unmatched. The CDR3 sequence is CASSYLGQGYGYTF. CDR3 DNA, as far as it was read: TGTGCCAGCAGTTACTTGGGACAGGGTTATGGC.

For this clone: Read sequence stops 3 residues before the CDR3 end, and the germline J gene provides the missing end. The chain has TRBV19 and TRBJ1-1; possibly TRBD1 for D (5 bases). Looked up from germline, CDR1 is LNHDA and CDR2 is SQIVND (reference sequence). The CDR3 sequence is 14 residues long. The DNA read from the CDR3 is TGTGCCAGTTCGACTAGCGGGGGGAAAGAGACA. Amino acid sequence: CASSTSGGKET. In full, the CDR3 reads CASSTSGGKETAFF.

As to this clone: Sequencing ends 3 residues short of the CDR3 end; the germline J gene provides the rest. The chain uses TRBV20-1 and TRBJ2-1, with D perhaps matching TRBD2 (6 bases). The V end lost 8 bases, the J end lost 2 bases, and 13 bases lay between the germline ends. The CDR3 sequence is 13 residues long. From germline, CDR1 is DFQATT and CDR2 SNEGSKA (reference sequence). The covered CDR3 bases are TGCAGTCCCAGGCTAGCGCCCTACAATGAG. Protein sequence: CSPRLAPYNE. The whole CDR3 region reads CSPRLAPYNEQFF.

Concerning this clone itself: The sequence runs out 3 residues before the end of the CDR3; the remainder is reconstructed from the germline J gene. The chain carries TRBV2 and TRBJ2-7, with D maybe TRBD1 (6 bases). The germline gives CDR1 SNHLY, CDR2 FYNNEI. Trimming took 6 bases from V and 6 from J, leaving 21 bases between them. The CDR3 has 15 amino acids. The CDR3 DNA, read in part, is TGTGCCAGCAGCCCATGGGGGACAAACTCCCCCGAG. This encodes CASSPWGTNSPE. The complete CDR3 reads CASSPWGTNSPEQYF.

With respect to this clone: The read comes to an end 3 residues before the CDR3 does, leaving the germline J gene to fill in the end. The chain joins TRBV7-9 to TRBJ2-5; D is possibly TRBD2 (6 bases). The CDR3 runs to 14 residues. The germline V gene encodes CDR1 SEHNR and CDR2 FQNEAQ (reference sequence). V was shortened by 5 bases and J by 1 base, with 11 bases between the two germline ends. The covered CDR3 bases are TGTGCCAGCAGCGTAAGACTAGTCCAAGAGACC. The encoded protein is CASSVRLVQET. In full, the CDR3 reads CASSVRLVQETQYF.

With respect to this clone: The read ends 3 residues early relative to the CDR3; the germline J gene fills the gap. This chain connects TRBV30 to TRBJ2-7; a weak D match, TRBD2 (6 bases). Trimming left V 7 bases short and J 4 bases short, with 20 bases between. From germline, CDR1 is GTSNPN and CDR2 SVGIG (reference sequence). The CDR3 spans 14 residues. The CDR3 DNA, read in part, is TGTGCCTTGGAGGGTCCGCAACCTCCATACGAG. Its translation: CALEGPQPPYE. The entire CDR3 protein reads CALEGPQPPYEQYF.

Concerning this clone: Read data end 3 residues before the CDR3 end; the end is taken from the germline J gene. The chain uses TRBV5-1 and TRBJ1-2; 12 nucleotides agree with TRBD1. Germline-derived CDR1 and CDR2 are SGHRS and YFSETQ. The trim removed 4 bases at V and 6 bases at J, leaving 7 bases unmatched. CDR3 length: 15 residues. The CDR3 protein is CASSLGTGGWNGYTF. Partial CDR3 DNA: TGCGCCAGCAGCCTGGGGACAGGGGGCTGGAATGGC.

As regards this clone: The CDR3 is cut off 3 residues early in the read; its end comes from the germline J gene. The rearrangement links TRBV19 to TRBJ2-5, with D uncertain. The V end was cut by 3 bases, the J end by 5 bases, with 10 bases between. Germline V CDR1 and CDR2: LNHDA, SQIVND (reference sequence). The CDR3 runs to 13 residues. The CDR3 is CASSIIERETQYF. The part of the CDR3 DNA that was read is TGTGCCAGTAGTATTATCGAGAGGGAGACC.

In regard to this clone: Sequencing ends 3 residues short of the CDR3 end; the germline J gene provides the rest. The rearrangement joins TRBV7-2 to TRBJ2-3, with D perhaps matching TRBD1 (6 bases). V was cut by 6 bases and J by 3 bases, with 16 bases left in between. The CDR3 spans 15 residues. In germline, CDR1 is SGHTA, CDR2 FQGNSA. The CDR3 bases that were read are TGTGCCAGCAGGCCCGGGACACAGGAAACAGATACG. Encoded protein: CASRPGTQETDT. The entire CDR3 sequence reads CASRPGTQETDTQYF. The full variable domain, completed using reference TRBV7-2 and TRBJ2-3, is GAGVSQSPSNKVTEKGKDVELRCDPISGHTALYWYRQSLGQGLEFLIYFQGNSAPDKSGLPSDRFSAERTGGSVSTLTIQRTQQEDSAVYLCASRPGTQETDTQYFGPGTRLTVL.

On this clone itself: The CDR3 is cut off 3 residues early in the read; its end comes from the germline J gene. The chain employs TRBV30 and TRBJ2-3, with D uncertain. In germline, CDR1 is GTSNPN, CDR2 SVGIG (reference sequence). This CDR3 is built from 13 residues. Here the CDR3 reads CAWSGLGNQPQYF. The part of the CDR3 DNA that was read is TGTGCCTGGAGTGGGCTGGGCAATCAGCCG.

Concerning this clone: The CDR3 end lies 3 residues beyond the end of the read and is filled in from the germline J gene. The chain carries TRBV20-1 and TRBJ1-5; 7 nucleotides line up with TRBD1. CDR3 length equals 13 residues. Germline V gene data show CDR1 as DFQATT and CDR2 as SNEGSKA (reference sequence). V lost 6 bases and J lost 7; bases outside the gene matches: 9. CDR3 bases read: TGCAGTGCCAAAGACAGGGATTGGCAGCCC. Amino acids: CSAKDRDWQP. The entire CDR3 is CSAKDRDWQPQHF.

This clone registers medium-sized by frequency. The CDR3 goes on 3 residues after the read ends, and that part is filled in from the germline J gene. The gene calls are TRBV19 and TRBJ2-1; 8 bases are a match to TRBD2. V lost 8 bases and J lost 6; bases outside the gene matches: 12. Germline-derived CDR1 and CDR2 are LNHDA and SQIVND (reference sequence). This CDR3 contains 15 residues. CDR3 in amino acids: CASQTSGGVGNEQFF. CDR3 DNA, as far as it was read: TGTGCCAGTCAAACTAGCGGCGGAGTGGGCAATGAG.

On this clone: The CDR3 end lies 3 residues beyond the end of the read and is filled in from the germline J gene. V usage is TRBV18 and J usage is TRBJ2-3; D unresolved. The CDR3 has 13 amino acids. CDR1 is KGHSH and CDR2 is LQKENI in the germline V gene. CDR3 sequence: CASSPTDNQPQYF. Incomplete CDR3 DNA: TGTGCCAGCTCACCAACAGACAATCAGCCG.